The 27 T cell receptor beta chains below were found in one sample sequenced in a study of control samples from healthy donors and cancer patients. The assay was immunoSEQ multiplex PCR, and TCRdb's table has in-frame clones only and misses some. The top ten hold 15% to 20% of the sample, which has 40,000 to 45,000 clones, just over 70% seen once. The sequenced material came from formalin-fixed, paraffin-embedded tissue. Source of these receptors: a male donor with melanoma.

V is TRBV27 and J is TRBJ2-3; D not certain. The V gene's germline CDR1 is MNHEY and CDR2 SMNVEV (reference sequence). V was pared by 3 bases and J by 3 bases, with 10 bases between. The CDR3 runs 14 residues. The CDR3 sequence is CASSFGSWTDTQYF. In DNA form, the CDR3 reads TGTGCCAGCAGTTTTGGGTCTTGGACAGATACGCAGTATTTT.

The genes are TRBV7-2 and TRBJ1-5; D gene uncertain. Per germline, CDR1 SGHTA and CDR2 FQGNSA. Trimming stripped 1 base from V and 5 bases from J, with 6 bases between. This CDR3 is built from 13 residues. In DNA, the CDR3 is TGTGCCAGCAGCTTAGTTAAAGATCAGCCCCAGCATTTT. Residues: CASSLVKDQPQHF.

In its sample, this clone was seen once. The chain uses TRBV5-1 and TRBJ1-4; D might be TRBD1 (5 bases). V lost 3 bases, J lost 4 bases, and 19 bases lay in between. Germline V gene lookup returns CDR1 SGHRS and CDR2 YFSETQ. The CDR3 runs 17 residues. The CDR3 protein is CASSSPTVQGFNEKLFF. CDR3 nucleotides: TGCGCCAGCAGCTCCCCGACGGTTCAGGGATTTAATGAAAAACTGTTTTTT.

This clone turned up a few times. The gene calls are TRBV28 and TRBJ2-7; D is ambiguous. Germline V gene data show CDR1 as MDHEN and CDR2 as SYDVKM. This CDR3 has 14 amino acids. V was cut by 4 bases and J by 2 bases, with 12 bases left in between. The CDR3 coding sequence is TGTGCCAGCAGTTCTGGGCAGGCCACCTACGAGCAGTACTTC. The encoded protein is CASSSGQATYEQYF.

The gene calls are TRBV5-1 and TRBJ1-5; D unclear. The CDR3 totals 15 residues. In germline, CDR1 is SGHRS, CDR2 YFSETQ. V shed 0 bases and J shed 0 bases, with 7 bases lying between them. DNA of the CDR3: TGCGCCAGCAGCTTGGAGCCGAATAGCAATCAGCCCCAGCATTTT. Its protein is CASSLEPNSNQPQHF.

The chain couples TRBV4-2 to TRBJ2-3, with D hard to call. This CDR3 is built from 13 residues. Germline V gene lookup returns CDR1 LGHNA and CDR2 YNFKEQ. Trimming cost V 0 bases and J 6 bases, with 7 bases left between them. CDR3 loop: CASSQDLPDTQYF. For the CDR3, the DNA is TGTGCCAGCAGCCAAGATCTGCCCGATACGCAGTATTTT.

The chain recombines TRBV19 with TRBJ2-4; D remains unclear. The V gene's germline CDR1 is LNHDA and CDR2 SQIVND (reference sequence). This CDR3 has 13 amino acids. V lost 3 bases, J lost 6 bases, and 9 bases lay in between. CDR3 amino acids: CASSITSLNIQYF. In DNA, the CDR3 is TGTGCCAGTAGTATTACCTCCCTAAACATTCAGTACTTC.

This clone was seen a handful of times. The chain is built from TRBV4-2 and TRBJ1-4, with D possibly being TRBD1 (6 bases). The CDR3 contains 16 residues. Deletions cut 1 base from V and 8 bases from J, with 17 bases between. Germline CDR1 reads LGHNA; CDR2 reads YNFKEQ. CDR3 DNA sequence: TGTGCCAGCAGCCAAGCGAGCGGGGGGGGCATCGAAAAACTGTTTTTT. Its protein product is CASSQASGGGIEKLFF.

V usage is TRBV11-2 and J usage is TRBJ1-1; D is unresolved. Germline V lookup: CDR1 SGHAT, CDR2 FQNNGV. This CDR3 is built from 15 residues. Trimming left V 1 base short and J 8 bases short, with 17 bases between. CDR3 residues: CASSLGTRGLGEAFF. The CDR3 DNA sequence: TGTGCCAGCAGCTTAGGGACTCGAGGCCTGGGGGAAGCTTTCTTT.

The rearrangement uses TRBV3-1 (or the pseudogene TRBV3-2) and TRBJ2-5, with D perhaps matching TRBD2 (5 bases). This CDR3 spans 13 amino acids. CDR1 is LGHDT, CDR2 YNNKEL, per germline (reference sequence). Trimming pared 4 bases from V and 1 base from J, leaving 7 bases between. The CDR3 DNA follows: TGTGCCAGCAGCCTCCGGGGCCAAGAGACCCAGTACTTC. Translating gives CASSLRGQETQYF.

J is TRBJ2-7 and V is TRBV28; D perhaps matches TRBD1 (6 bases). Deletions cut 8 bases from V and 2 bases from J, with 13 bases between. In germline, CDR1 is MDHEN, CDR2 SYDVKM. The CDR3 length is 13 residues. The CDR3 DNA reads TGTGCCAGCGGGACACCGGCCGCCTACGAGCAGTACTTC. Protein sequence: CASGTPAAYEQYF.

Concerning this clone: The sample has other DNA sequences that encode this CDR3 too. This chain joins TRBV10-3 and TRBJ2-7; no firm D call. The CDR3 consists of 12 residues. Germline CDR1 is ENHRY and CDR2 is SYGVKD. The V end was cut by 3 bases, the J end by 2 bases, with 5 bases between. CDR3 DNA: TGTGCCATCAGTGACGGTCCCTACGAGCAGTACTTC. This codes for CAISDGPYEQYF.

Comments on this clone: The germline gene is not matched at one end of the junction; a read error may be the cause. Other DNA sequences from this sample encode an identical CDR3 as well. The rearrangement links TRBV28 to TRBJ1-2; a possible D gene is TRBD1 (5 bases). CDR1 and CDR2 from the germline V gene are MDHEN and SYDVKM. This CDR3 has 13 residues. CDR3 DNA sequence: TGTGCCAGCAGTTTTACGGGGCATTATGGCTACACTTTC. This sequence encodes CASSFTGHYGYTF.

This clone was seen a single time. This chain links TRBV28 with TRBJ1-2, with 8 bases that match TRBD1. After removal of 7 bases from V and 8 bases from J, the junction contained 9 bases not matched to a gene. The germline CDR1 and CDR2 sequences are MDHEN and SYDVKM. The CDR3 is 13 amino acids. CDR3 nucleotides: TGTGCCAGCATCACTACAGGGGGAATGGGCTACACCTTC. It codes for CASITTGGMGYTF.

This chain joins TRBV7-3 and TRBJ2-1, with D unresolved. The CDR3 runs to 13 residues. V was shortened by 5 bases and J by 12 bases, with 17 bases between the two germline ends. The germline CDR1 and CDR2 sequences are SGHTA and FQGTGA. The DNA for the CDR3 is TGTGCCAGCAGCCCCGATTTTAAGAGTTTGCAGTTCTTC. Translation: CASSPDFKSLQFF. Combining the CDR3 with reference TRBV7-3 and TRBJ2-1 gives the whole variable domain GAGVSQTPSNKVTEKGKYVELRCDPISGHTALYWYRQSLGQGPEFLIYFQGTGAADDSGLPNDRFFAVRPEGSVSTLKIQRTERGDSAVYLCASSPDFKSLQFFGPGTRLTVL.

The chain joins TRBV5-6 to TRBJ2-7, with TRBD2 identical over 7 bases. This CDR3 spans 16 amino acids. V was pared by 3 bases and J by 3 bases, with 12 bases of the junction left unmatched. The germline CDR1 and CDR2 sequences are SGHDT and YYEEEE. The CDR3 loop is CASSWGTRGGNYEQYF. The CDR3 nucleotides read TGTGCCAGCAGCTGGGGCACCCGCGGGGGAAACTACGAGCAGTACTTC.

The chain uses TRBV14 and TRBJ2-1, with D possibly matching TRBD2 (5 bases). In germline, CDR1 is SGHDN, CDR2 FVKESK. This CDR3 region has 14 residues. The V end was cut by 1 base, the J end by 8 bases, with 12 bases between. The CDR3 nucleotides are TGTGCCAGCAGCCAAGGTGGGAGCTGGGATGAGCAGTTCTTC. It yields the protein CASSQGGSWDEQFF. Supplemented by reference TRBV14 and TRBJ2-1, the full variable domain reads EAGVTQFPSHSVIEKGQTVTLRCDPISGHDNLYWYRRVMGKEIKFLLHFVKESKQDESGMPNNRFLAERTGGTYSTLKVQPAELEDSGVYFCASSQGGSWDEQFFGPGTRLTVL.

This clone occurred a few times. The chain employs TRBV7-3 and TRBJ2-2; 9 positions match TRBD1. The CDR3 runs 18 residues. After removal of 5 bases from V and 3 bases from J, the junction contained 13 bases not matched to a gene. Germline V gene data show CDR1 as SGHTA and CDR2 as FQGTGA. The CDR3 DNA reads as TGTGCCAGCAGCCTATCCGGGACAGGGTTCGGGCACACCGGGGAGCTGTTTTTT. It translates to CASSLSGTGFGHTGELFF.

V and J are TRBV2 and TRBJ2-3; D not resolved. Looked up from germline, CDR1 is SNHLY and CDR2 is FYNNEI. The CDR3 runs to 11 residues. V lost 8 bases to trimming and J lost 3 bases, with 6 bases between them. The CDR3 DNA sequence: TGTGCCAGCTCGCGAACAGATACGCAGTATTTT. Its protein is CASSRTDTQYF. The full variable domain, its missing parts supplied by reference TRBV2 and TRBJ2-3, is EPEVTQTPSHQVTQMGQEVILRCVPISNHLYFYWYRQILGQKVEFLVSFYNNEISEKSEIFDDQFSVERPDGSNFTLKIRSTKLEDSAMYFCASSRTDTQYFGPGTRLTVL.

The chain's CDR3 is CASSIDGTGLQETQYF. CDR3 DNA sequence: TGTGCCAGTAGTATAGATGGGACAGGGCTCCAAGAGACCCAGTACTTC. This chain joins TRBV19 and TRBJ2-5; TRBD1 matches 9 bases. The CDR3 totals 16 residues. The germline CDR1 and CDR2 sequences are LNHDA and SQIVND (reference sequence). J lost 1 base, V lost 0 bases, and 3 bases had no gene match.

The chain has TRBV6-6 and TRBJ1-1, with D possibly TRBD1 on 5 matching bases. Trimming stripped 2 bases from V and 7 bases from J, with 11 bases between. The CDR3 consists of 13 residues. Germline assignment: CDR1 MNHNY and CDR2 SVGAGI (reference sequence). CDR3 residues: CASSYRPGGEAFF. CDR3 DNA: TGTGCCAGCAGTTACCGGCCGGGGGGTGAAGCTTTCTTT.

The chain couples TRBV24-1 to TRBJ2-1; D call uncertain. The CDR3 runs 15 residues. Germline CDR1 reads KGHDR; CDR2 reads SFDVKD. Trimming cost V 2 bases and J 8 bases, with 15 bases left between them. CDR3 region: CATSDWGLINHEQFF. The CDR3 nucleotides read TGTGCCACCAGTGATTGGGGTTTAATCAATCATGAGCAGTTCTTC.

The V and J genes are TRBV28 and TRBJ1-2; D gene ambiguous. The CDR3 covers 15 residues. Germline CDR1 and CDR2: MDHEN and SYDVKM. V lost 4 bases and J lost 8, with 20 bases in between. CDR3 nucleotides: TGTGCCAGCAGTTCCCGTTCGCTCCGTATGCAGGGCTACACCTTC. Protein sequence: CASSSRSLRMQGYTF.

The chain is built from TRBV7-3 and TRBJ1-1; tentatively, D is TRBD1 (5 bases). The ends were cut back, 2 bases at V and 6 bases at J, with 10 bases in the middle. This CDR3 is built from 13 residues. Germline V gene sequence: CDR1 SGHTA, CDR2 FQGTGA. DNA of the CDR3: TGTGCCAGCAGCTTAGGGGGGAGGTCTGAAGCTTTCTTT. Encoded protein: CASSLGGRSEAFF.

This clone was seen a few times. The chain recombines TRBV20-1 with TRBJ2-7; D unclear. The CDR3 consists of 13 residues. Trimming left V 3 bases short and J 2 bases short, with 11 bases between. Germline V gene lookup returns CDR1 DFQATT and CDR2 SNEGSKA (reference sequence). CDR3 sequence: CSASRAPTYEQYF. The CDR3 region has the DNA TGCAGTGCTAGTAGGGCGCCCACCTACGAGCAGTACTTC.

The chain combines TRBV5-1 with TRBJ1-2, with 10 bases identical to TRBD1. Trimming at V came to 2 bases and at J to 1 base, leaving 5 bases not matched to a gene. The germline V gene encodes CDR1 SGHRS and CDR2 YFSETQ. The CDR3 has 16 amino acids. DNA for the CDR3: TGCGCCAGCAGCTTCTCCGGGACAGGGGATAACTATGGCTACACCTTC. It is translated as CASSFSGTGDNYGYTF. The full variable domain, rest sourced from reference TRBV5-1 and TRBJ1-2, is KAGVTQTPRYLIKTRGQQVTLSCSPISGHRSVSWYQQTPGQGLQFLFEYFSETQRNKGNFPGRFSGRQFSNSRSEMNVSTLELGDSALYLCASSFSGTGDNYGYTFGSGTRLTVV.

The chain couples TRBV5-6 to TRBJ2-6; 9 bases fit TRBD1. Per germline, CDR1 SGHDT and CDR2 YYEEEE. The length of the CDR3 is 17 residues. Trimming took 4 bases from V and 0 from J; bases not matched to a gene: 5. CDR3 in amino acids: CASSAGQGFSGANVLTF. In nucleotides, the CDR3 is TGTGCCAGCAGCGCGGGACAGGGATTCTCTGGGGCCAACGTCCTGACTTTC.